A selection of T cell receptor beta chains follows, all from one sample in a study of T cell repertoires in cytomegalovirus infection. Each CDR3 protein gets one entry after TCRdb re-called the reads with MiXCR. The sample carries some 900,000 distinct CDR3 sequences, about 30% recorded once. Their antigens are not known. This specimen consisted of cultured CD8+ T cells from PBMCs, obtained from culture after CMV antigen stimulation. Receptors were obtained from a human donor in good health (CMV status not recorded). Some clones in this sample may be carry-over from other donors' samples. Both conserved end residues are part of each CDR3. The order of the fields is V gene, CDR3 protein.

v_call: TRBV24-1
cdr3_aa: CATSGQGDTGELFF

v_call: TRBV20-1
cdr3_aa: CSAPQDGYTF

v_call: TRBV6-1
cdr3_aa: CASSEVESSNQPQHF

v_call: TRBV15
cdr3_aa: CATSAGDGKTQYF

v_call: TRBV19
cdr3_aa: CVSSNGEQFF

v_call: TRBV6-1
cdr3_aa: CASSQGSDEQYF

v_call: TRBV28
cdr3_aa: CASSLLGARVGETQYF

v_call: TRBV13
cdr3_aa: CASSLGLGTGAGNTIYF

v_call: TRBV7-8
cdr3_aa: CASSPAGLAGGPTDTQYF

v_call: TRBV11-2
cdr3_aa: CASSPGTTTRGSGANVLTF

v_call: TRBV6-6
cdr3_aa: CASTGTGYNQPQHF

v_call: TRBV4-1
cdr3_aa: CASSQDEGAGYTF

v_call: TRBV2
cdr3_aa: CASIYKELFEAFF

v_call: TRBV11-2
cdr3_aa: CASSQIPWGDNNEQFF

v_call: TRBV7-9
cdr3_aa: CASSPLNGGTEAFF

v_call: TRBV2
cdr3_aa: CANRPSGGPQETQYF